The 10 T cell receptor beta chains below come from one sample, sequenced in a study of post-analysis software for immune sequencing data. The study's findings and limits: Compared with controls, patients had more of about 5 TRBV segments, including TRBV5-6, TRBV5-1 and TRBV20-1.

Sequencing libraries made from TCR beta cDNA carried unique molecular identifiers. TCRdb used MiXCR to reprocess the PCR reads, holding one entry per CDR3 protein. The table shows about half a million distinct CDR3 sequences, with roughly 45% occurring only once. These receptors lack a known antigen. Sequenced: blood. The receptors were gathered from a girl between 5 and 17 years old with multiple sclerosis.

CDR3 protein: CSVCGRAHNEQFF. In DNA, the CDR3 is TGCAGCGTCTGCGGGAGGGCCCACAATGAGCAGTTCTTC. The rearrangement joins TRBV29-1 to TRBJ2-1; 9 bases line up with TRBD2. The CDR3 has 13 amino acids. The trim removed 6 bases at V and 5 bases at J, leaving 5 bases unmatched. Per the germline V gene, CDR1 is SQVTM and CDR2 is ANQGSEA.

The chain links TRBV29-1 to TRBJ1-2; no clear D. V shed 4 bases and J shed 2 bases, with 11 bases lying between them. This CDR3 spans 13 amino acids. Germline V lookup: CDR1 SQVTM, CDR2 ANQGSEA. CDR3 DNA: TGCAGCGTTGCTCCGCGAGCCAACTATGGCTACACCTTC. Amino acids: CSVAPRANYGYTF.

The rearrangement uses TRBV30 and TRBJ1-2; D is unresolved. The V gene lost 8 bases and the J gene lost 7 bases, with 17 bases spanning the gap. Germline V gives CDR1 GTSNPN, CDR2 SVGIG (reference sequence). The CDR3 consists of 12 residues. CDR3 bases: TGTGCCCAGACGAAAGTTAGCGGTGGCTACACCTTC. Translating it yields CAQTKVSGGYTF.

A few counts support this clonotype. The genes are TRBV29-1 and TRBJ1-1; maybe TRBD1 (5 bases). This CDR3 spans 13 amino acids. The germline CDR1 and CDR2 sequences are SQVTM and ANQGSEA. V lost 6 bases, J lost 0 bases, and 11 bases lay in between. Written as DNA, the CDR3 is TGCAGCGTGAGACAGCGGCTGAACACTGAAGCTTTCTTT. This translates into CSVRQRLNTEAFF.

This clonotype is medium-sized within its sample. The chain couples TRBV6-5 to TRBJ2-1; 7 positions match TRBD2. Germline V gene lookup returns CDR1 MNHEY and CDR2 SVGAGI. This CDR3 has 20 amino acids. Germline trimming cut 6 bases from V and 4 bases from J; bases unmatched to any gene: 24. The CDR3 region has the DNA TGTGCCAGCAGCTCCCCGAGAGTGCTACCGGGACTACTCTTTTACAATGAGCAGTTCTTC. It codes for CASSSPRVLPGLLFYNEQFF.

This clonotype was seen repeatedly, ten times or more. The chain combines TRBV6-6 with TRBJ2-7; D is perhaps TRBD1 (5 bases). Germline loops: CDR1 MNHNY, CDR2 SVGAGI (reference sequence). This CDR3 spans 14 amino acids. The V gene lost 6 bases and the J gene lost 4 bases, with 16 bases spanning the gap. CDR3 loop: CASRTGVGPYEQYF. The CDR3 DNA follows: TGTGCCAGCAGGACGGGTGTGGGGCCATACGAGCAGTACTTC.

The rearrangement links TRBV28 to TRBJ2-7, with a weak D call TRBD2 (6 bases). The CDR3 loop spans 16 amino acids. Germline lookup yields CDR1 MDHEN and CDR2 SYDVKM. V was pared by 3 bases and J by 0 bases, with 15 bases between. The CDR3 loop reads CASSFPEFGSSYEQYF. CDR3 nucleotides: TGTGCCAGCAGTTTTCCGGAATTCGGGAGCTCCTACGAGCAGTACTTC.

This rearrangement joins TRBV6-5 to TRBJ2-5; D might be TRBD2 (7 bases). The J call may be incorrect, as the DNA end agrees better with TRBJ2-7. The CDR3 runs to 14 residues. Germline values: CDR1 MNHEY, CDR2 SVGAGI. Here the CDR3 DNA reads TGTGCCAGCAGGTCTCGGGGGGCGCGTTACGAGCAGTACTTC. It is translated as CASRSRGARYEQYF.

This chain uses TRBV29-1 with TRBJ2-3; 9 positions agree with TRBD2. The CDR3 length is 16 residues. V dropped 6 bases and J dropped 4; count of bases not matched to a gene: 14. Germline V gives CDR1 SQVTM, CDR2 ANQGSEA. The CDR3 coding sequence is TGCAGCGTCGACCCTTCGGGCGGGAGGGGCCCAGATACGCAGTATTTT. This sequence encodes CSVDPSGGRGPDTQYF.

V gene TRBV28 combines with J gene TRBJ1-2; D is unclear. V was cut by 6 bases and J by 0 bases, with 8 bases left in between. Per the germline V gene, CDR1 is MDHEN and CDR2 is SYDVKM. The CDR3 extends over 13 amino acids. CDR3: CASRSTSNYGYTF. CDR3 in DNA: TGTGCCAGCAGGTCTACTTCTAACTATGGCTACACCTTC.